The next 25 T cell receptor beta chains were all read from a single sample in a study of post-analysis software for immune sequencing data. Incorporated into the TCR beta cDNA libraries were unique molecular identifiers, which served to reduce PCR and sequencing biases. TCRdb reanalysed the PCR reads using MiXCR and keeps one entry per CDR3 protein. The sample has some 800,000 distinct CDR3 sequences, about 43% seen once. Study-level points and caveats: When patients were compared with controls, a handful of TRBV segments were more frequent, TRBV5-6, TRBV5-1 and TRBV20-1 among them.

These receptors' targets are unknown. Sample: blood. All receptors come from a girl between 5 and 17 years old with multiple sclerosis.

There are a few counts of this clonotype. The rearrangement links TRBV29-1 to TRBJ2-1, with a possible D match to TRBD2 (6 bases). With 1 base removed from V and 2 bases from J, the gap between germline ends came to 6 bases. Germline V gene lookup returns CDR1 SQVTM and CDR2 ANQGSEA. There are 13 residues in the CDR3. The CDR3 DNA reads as TGCAGCGTTGAAGCGGGAGCCTACAATGAGCAGTTCTTC. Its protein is CSVEAGAYNEQFF.

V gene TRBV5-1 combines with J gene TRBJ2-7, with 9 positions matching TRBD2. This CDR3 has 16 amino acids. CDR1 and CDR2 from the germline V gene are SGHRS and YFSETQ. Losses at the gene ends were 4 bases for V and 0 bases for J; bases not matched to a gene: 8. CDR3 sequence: CASSPGTSPSSYEQYF. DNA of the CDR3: TGCGCCAGCAGCCCCGGGACTAGCCCTAGCTCCTACGAGCAGTACTTC.

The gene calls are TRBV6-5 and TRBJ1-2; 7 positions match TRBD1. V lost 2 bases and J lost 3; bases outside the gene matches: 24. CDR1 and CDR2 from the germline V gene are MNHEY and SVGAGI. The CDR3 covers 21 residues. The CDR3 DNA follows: TGTGCCAGCAGTTACACCGGGACAGAGTTTGGCCCGCATGAGGGGGACTATGGCTACACCTTC. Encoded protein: CASSYTGTEFGPHEGDYGYTF.

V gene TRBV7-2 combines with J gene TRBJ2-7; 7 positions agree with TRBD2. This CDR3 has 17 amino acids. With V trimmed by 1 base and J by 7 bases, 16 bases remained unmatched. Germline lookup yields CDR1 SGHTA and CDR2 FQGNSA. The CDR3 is CASSLDLAEPLRGEQYF. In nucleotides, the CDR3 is TGTGCCAGCAGCTTAGACCTAGCGGAGCCCCTCCGCGGGGAGCAGTACTTC.

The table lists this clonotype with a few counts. The CDR3 coding sequence is TGTGCCAGCAGGGGGACAGCCCAAGAGACCCAGTACTTC. This translates into CASRGTAQETQYF. The V and J genes are TRBV12-3 or TRBV12-4 and TRBJ2-4; the match to TRBD1 covers 7 bases. The J call may be in error: the DNA end matches TRBJ2-5 better. The CDR3 spans 13 residues.

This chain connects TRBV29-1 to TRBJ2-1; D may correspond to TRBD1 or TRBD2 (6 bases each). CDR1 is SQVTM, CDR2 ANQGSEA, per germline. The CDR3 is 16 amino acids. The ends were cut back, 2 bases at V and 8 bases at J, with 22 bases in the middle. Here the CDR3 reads CSVEIQDRLVRDEQFF. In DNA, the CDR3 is TGCAGCGTTGAAATTCAGGACAGACTAGTTAGGGATGAGCAGTTCTTC.

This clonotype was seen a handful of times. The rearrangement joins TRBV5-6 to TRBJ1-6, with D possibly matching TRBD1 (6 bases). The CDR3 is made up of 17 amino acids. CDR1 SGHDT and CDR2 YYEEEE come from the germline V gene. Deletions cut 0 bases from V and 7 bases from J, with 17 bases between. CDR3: CASSLVHFGTRNSPLHF. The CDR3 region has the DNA TGTGCCAGCAGCTTGGTCCATTTCGGGACACGCAATTCACCCCTCCACTTT. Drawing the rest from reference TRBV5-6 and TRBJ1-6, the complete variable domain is DAGVTQSPTHLIKTRGQQVTLRCSPKSGHDTVSWYQQALGQGPQFIFQYYEEEERQRGNFPDRFSGHQFPNYSSELNVNALLLGDSALYLCASSLVHFGTRNSPLHFGNGTRLTVT.

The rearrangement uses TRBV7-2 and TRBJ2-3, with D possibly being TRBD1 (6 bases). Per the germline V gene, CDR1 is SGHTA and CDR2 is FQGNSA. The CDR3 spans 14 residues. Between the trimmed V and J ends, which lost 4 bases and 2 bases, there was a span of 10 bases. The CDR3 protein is CASSYGTPTDTQYF. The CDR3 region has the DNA TGTGCCAGCAGCTACGGGACACCCACAGATACGCAGTATTTT.

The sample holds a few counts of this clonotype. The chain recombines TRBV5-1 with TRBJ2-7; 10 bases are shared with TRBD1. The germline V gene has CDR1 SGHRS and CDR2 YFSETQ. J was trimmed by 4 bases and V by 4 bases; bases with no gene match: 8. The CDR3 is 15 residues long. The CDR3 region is CASSTLGQGLYEQYF. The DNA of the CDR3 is TGCGCCAGCAGCACCCTGGGACAGGGGTTGTACGAGCAGTACTTC. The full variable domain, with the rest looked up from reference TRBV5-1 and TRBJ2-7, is KAGVTQTPRYLIKTRGQQVTLSCSPISGHRSVSWYQQTPGQGLQFLFEYFSETQRNKGNFPGRFSGRQFSNSRSEMNVSTLELGDSALYLCASSTLGQGLYEQYFGPGTRLTVT.

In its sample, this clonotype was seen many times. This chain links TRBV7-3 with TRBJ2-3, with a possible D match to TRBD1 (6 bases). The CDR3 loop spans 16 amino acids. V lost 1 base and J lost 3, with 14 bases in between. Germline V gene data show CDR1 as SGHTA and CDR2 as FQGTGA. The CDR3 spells CASSLNSGQLTDTQYF. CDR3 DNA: TGTGCCAGCAGCTTAAATTCAGGACAGCTTACAGATACGCAGTATTTT.

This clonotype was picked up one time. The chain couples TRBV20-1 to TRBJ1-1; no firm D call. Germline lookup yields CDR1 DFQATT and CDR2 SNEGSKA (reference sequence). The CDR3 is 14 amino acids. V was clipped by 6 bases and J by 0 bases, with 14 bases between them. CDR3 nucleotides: TGCAGTGCCCGATTGAGAGGTATGAACACTGAAGCTTTCTTT. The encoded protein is CSARLRGMNTEAFF.

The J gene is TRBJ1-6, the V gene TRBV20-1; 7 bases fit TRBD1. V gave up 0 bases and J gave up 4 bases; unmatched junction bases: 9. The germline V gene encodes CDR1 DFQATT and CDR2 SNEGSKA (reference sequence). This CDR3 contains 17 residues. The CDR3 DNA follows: TGCAGTGCTAGAGATAGCCAGGGGGATCGGTATAATTCACCCCTCCACTTT. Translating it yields CSARDSQGDRYNSPLHF.

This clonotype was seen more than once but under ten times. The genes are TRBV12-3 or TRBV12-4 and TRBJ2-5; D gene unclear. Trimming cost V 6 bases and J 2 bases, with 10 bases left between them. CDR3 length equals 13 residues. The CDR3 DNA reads TGTGCCAGCAGCCCCACCGGGCAAGAGACCCAGTACTTC. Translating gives CASSPTGQETQYF.

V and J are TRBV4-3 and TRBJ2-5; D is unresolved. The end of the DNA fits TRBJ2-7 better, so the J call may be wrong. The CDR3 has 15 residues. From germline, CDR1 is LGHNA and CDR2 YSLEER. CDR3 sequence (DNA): TGCGCCAGCAGCCAACAGCCTGGGTTGAGCTACGAGCAGTACTTC. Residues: CASSQQPGLSYEQYF.

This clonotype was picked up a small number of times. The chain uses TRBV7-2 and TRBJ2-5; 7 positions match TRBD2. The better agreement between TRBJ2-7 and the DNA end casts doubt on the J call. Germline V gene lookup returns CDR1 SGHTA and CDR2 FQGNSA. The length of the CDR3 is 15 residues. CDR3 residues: CASSPQREAIYEQYF. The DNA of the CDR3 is TGTGCCAGCAGCCCACAGCGGGAAGCAATCTACGAGCAGTACTTC.

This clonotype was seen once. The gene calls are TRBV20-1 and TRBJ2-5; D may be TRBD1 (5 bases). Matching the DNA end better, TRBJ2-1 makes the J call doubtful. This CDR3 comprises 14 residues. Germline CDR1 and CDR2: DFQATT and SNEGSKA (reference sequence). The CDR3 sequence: CSARSPLGQETQFF. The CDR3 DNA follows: TGCAGTGCTAGATCTCCCCTGGGGCAAGAGACCCAGTTCTTC.

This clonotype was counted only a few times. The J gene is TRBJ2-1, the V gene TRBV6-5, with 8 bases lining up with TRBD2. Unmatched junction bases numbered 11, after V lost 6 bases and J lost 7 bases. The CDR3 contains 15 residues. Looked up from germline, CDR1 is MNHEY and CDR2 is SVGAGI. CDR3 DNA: TGTGCCAGCAGCTCAGCGGGAGTTCAGGGGAATGAGCAGTTCTTC. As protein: CASSSAGVQGNEQFF.

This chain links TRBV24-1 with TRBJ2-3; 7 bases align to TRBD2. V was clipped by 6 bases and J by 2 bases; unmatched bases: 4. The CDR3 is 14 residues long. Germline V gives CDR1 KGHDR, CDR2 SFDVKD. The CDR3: CATSPSGTTDTQYF. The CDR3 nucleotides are TGTGCCACCAGTCCAAGCGGGACCACAGATACGCAGTATTTT.

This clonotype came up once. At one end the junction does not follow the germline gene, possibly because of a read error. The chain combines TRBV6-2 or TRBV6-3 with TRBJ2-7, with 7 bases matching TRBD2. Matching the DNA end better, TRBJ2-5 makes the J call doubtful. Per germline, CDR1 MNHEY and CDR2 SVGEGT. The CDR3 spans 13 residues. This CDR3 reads CTSSWLAEETQYF. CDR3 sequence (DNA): TGTACCAGCAGTTGGCTAGCGGAAGAGACCCAGTACTTC.

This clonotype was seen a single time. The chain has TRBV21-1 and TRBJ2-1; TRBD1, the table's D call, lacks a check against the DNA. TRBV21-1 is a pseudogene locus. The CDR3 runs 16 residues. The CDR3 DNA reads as TGTGCCAGCAGCAAAGCGCCCCCCAGGGGGTACAATGAGCAGTTCTTC. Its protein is CASSKAPPRGYNEQFF.

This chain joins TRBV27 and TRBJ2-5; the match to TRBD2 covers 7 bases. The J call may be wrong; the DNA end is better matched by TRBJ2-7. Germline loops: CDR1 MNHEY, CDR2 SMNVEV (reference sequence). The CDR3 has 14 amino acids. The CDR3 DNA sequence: TGTGCCAGCAGACCCGCGGGAGCCCTATACGAGCAGTACTTC. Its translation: CASRPAGALYEQYF.

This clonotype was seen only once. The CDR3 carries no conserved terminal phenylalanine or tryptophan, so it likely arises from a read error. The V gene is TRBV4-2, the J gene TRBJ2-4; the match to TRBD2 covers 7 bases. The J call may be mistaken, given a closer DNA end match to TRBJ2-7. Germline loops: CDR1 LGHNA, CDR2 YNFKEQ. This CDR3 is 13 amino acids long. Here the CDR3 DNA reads TGTGCCAGCAGCCAGGGACTATGTTACGAGCAGTACCTC. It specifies CASSQGLCYEQYL.

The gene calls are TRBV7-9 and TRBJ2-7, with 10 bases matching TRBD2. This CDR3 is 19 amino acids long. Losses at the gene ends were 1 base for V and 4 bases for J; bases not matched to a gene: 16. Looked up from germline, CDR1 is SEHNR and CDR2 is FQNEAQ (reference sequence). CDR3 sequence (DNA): TGTGCCAGCAGCTTAGGCCAGCTAGCGGGAGAAGGTCTCTCGTACGAGCAGTACTTC. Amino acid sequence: CASSLGQLAGEGLSYEQYF.

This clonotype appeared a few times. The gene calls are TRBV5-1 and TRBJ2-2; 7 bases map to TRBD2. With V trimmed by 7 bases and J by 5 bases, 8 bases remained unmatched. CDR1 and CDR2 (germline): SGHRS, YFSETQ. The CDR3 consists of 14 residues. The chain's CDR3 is CASLAETGTGELFF. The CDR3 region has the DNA TGCGCCAGCCTAGCGGAGACGGGGACCGGGGAGCTGTTTTTT.

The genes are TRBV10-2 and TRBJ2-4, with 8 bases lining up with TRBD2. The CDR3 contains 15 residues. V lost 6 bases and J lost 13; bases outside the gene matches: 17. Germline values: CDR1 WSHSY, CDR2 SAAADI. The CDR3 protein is CASRVSGTQRGEQYF. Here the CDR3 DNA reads TGCGCCAGCAGGGTTAGCGGGACCCAGAGAGGAGAGCAGTACTTC.